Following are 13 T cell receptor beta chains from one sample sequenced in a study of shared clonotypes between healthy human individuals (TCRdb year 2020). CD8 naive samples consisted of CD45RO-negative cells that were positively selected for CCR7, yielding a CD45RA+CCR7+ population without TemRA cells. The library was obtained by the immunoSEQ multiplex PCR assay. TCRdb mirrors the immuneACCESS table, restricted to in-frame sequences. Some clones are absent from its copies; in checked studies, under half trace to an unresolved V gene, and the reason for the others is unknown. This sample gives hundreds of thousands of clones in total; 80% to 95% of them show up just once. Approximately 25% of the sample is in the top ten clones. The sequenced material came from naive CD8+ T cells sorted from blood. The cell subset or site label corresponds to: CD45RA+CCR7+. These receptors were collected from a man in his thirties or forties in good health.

As DNA, the CDR3 is TGCAGCGTTGAAGATCTTGAGGGGTCGAACACTGAAGCTTTCTTT. Translation: CSVEDLEGSNTEAFF. The chain joins TRBV29-1 to TRBJ1-1; D perhaps matches TRBD1 (5 bases). Looked up from germline, CDR1 is SQVTM and CDR2 is ANQGSEA. The germline V and J ends were trimmed by 0 bases and 1 base, with 12 bases remaining between them. The CDR3 is 15 residues long.

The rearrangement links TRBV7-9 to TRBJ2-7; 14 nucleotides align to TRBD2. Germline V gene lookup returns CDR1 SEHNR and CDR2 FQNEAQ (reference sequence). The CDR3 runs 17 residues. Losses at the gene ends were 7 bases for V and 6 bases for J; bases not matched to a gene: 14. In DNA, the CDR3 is TGTGCCAGCACCAAAGGGACTAGCGGGAGTGGGGTCCTCGAGCAGTACTTC. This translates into CASTKGTSGSGVLEQYF.

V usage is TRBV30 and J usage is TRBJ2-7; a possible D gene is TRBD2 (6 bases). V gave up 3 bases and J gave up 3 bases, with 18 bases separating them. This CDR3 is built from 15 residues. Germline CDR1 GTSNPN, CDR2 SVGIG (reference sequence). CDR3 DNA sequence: TGTGCCTGGAGATTCTTTGCCAGGGAGGACTACGAGCAGTACTTC. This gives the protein CAWRFFAREDYEQYF.

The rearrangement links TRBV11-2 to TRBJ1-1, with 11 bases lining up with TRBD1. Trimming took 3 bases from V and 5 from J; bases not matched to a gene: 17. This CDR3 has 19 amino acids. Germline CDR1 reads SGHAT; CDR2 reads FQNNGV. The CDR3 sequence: CASSLALEPGQGGRTEAFF. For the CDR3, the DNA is TGTGCCAGCAGCTTGGCTCTAGAACCGGGACAGGGGGGAAGGACTGAAGCTTTCTTT.

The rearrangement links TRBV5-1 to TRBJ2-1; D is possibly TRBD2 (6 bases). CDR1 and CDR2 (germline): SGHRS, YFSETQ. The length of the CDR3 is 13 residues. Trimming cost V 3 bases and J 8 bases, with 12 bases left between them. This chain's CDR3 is CASSWVGEDEQFF. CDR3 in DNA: TGCGCCAGCAGCTGGGTAGGGGAGGATGAGCAGTTCTTC.

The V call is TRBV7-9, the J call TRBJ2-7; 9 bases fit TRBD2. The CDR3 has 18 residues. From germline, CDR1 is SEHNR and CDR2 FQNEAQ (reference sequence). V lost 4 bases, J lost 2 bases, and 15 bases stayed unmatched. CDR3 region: CASSSPLSSGSVPYEQYF. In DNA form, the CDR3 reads TGTGCCAGCAGCTCTCCCCTAAGTAGCGGGAGTGTCCCCTACGAGCAGTACTTC.

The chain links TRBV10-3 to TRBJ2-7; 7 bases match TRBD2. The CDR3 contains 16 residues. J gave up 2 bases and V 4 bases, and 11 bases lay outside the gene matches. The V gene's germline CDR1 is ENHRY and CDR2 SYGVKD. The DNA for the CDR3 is TGTGCCATCAGTGGGTCTGGACTAGACGAGACCTACGAGCAGTACTTC. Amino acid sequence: CAISGSGLDETYEQYF.

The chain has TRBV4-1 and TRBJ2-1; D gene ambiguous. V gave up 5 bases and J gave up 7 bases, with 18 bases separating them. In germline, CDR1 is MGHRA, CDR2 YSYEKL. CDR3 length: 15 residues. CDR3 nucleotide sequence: TGCGCCAGCAGCACCCCCTTAGGTCTGAGGAATGAGCAGTTCTTC. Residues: CASSTPLGLRNEQFF.

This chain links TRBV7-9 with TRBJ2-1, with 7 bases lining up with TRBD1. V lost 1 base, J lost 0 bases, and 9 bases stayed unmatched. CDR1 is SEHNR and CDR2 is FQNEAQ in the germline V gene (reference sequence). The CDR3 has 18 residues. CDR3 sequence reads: CASSLEDRHFSSYNEQFF. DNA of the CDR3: TGTGCCAGCAGCTTAGAGGACAGGCATTTTAGCTCCTACAATGAGCAGTTCTTC.

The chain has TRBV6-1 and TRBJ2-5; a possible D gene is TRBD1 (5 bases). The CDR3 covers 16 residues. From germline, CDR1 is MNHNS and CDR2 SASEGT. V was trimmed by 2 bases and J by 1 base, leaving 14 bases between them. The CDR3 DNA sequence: TGTGCCAGCAGTGAATTAAGGGGTCATCCCCAAGAGACCCAGTACTTC. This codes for CASSELRGHPQETQYF.

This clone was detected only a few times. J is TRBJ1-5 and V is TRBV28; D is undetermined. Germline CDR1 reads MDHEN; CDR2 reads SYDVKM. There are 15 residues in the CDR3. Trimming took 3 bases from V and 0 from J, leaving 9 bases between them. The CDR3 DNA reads TGTGCCAGCAGTTTTCGCCCGATTAGCAATCAGCCCCAGCATTTT. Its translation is CASSFRPISNQPQHF.

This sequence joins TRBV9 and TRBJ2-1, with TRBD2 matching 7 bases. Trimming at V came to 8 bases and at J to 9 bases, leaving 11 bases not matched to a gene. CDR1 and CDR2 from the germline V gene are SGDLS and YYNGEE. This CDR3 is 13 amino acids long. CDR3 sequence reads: CASRAGAEGEQFF. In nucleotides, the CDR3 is TGTGCCAGTCGGGCGGGAGCAGAAGGTGAGCAGTTCTTC.

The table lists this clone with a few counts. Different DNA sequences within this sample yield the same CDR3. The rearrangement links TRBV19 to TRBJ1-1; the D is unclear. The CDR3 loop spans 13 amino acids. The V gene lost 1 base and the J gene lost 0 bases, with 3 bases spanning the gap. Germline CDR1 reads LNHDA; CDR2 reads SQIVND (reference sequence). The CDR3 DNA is TGTGCCAGTAGTATAGCCTTGAACACTGAAGCTTTCTTT. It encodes CASSIALNTEAFF.